This T cell receptor beta chain was retrieved from a study of CD8 T cells in ankylosing spondylitis. Findings and limits, study-wide: Several of the motif variants were reported before in synovial fluid and blood from reactive arthritis. For ankylosing spondylitis blood, a TCR beta motif of under 10 highly homologous variants appeared characteristic.

Using quantitative 5'-RACE with molecular barcodes, the authors made TCR beta libraries. Using its own MiXCR run on the 5' RACE reads, TCRdb lists one record per CDR3 protein. The sample lists 29,000 or so distinct CDR3 sequences, less than 6.5% occurring once. The sample holds many counts of this clonotype. Its antigen remains unknown. V dropped 3 bases and J dropped 1; count of bases not matched to a gene: 4. Germline V gives CDR1 SGDLS, CDR2 YYNGEE. The length of the CDR3 is 16 residues. The clonotype originates from a female donor with ankylosing spondylitis or in good health (not recorded which). The chain is built from TRBV9 and TRBJ2-2; 9 bases line up with TRBD2. The sequencing sample was made of blood, either unsorted or a sorted T cell fraction (not recorded which). The CDR3 loop is CASSEISGGNTGELFF. Written as DNA, the CDR3 is TGTGCCAGCAGCGAGATTAGCGGGGGGAACACCGGGGAGCTGTTTTTT.